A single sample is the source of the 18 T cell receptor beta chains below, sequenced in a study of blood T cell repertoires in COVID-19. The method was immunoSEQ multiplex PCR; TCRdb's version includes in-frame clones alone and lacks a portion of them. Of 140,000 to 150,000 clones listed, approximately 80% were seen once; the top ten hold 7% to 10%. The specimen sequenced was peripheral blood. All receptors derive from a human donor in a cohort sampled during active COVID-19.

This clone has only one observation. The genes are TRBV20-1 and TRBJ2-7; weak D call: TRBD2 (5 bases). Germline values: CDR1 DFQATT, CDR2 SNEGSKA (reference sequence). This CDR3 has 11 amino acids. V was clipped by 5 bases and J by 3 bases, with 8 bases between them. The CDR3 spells CSAGEYYEQYF. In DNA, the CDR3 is TGCAGTGCTGGGGAGTACTACGAGCAGTACTTC.

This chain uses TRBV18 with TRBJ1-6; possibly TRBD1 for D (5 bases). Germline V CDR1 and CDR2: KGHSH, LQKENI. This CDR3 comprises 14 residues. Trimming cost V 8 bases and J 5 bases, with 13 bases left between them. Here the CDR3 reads CASTGLRDNSPLHF. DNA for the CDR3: TGTGCCAGCACGGGACTACGGGATAATTCACCCCTCCACTTT.

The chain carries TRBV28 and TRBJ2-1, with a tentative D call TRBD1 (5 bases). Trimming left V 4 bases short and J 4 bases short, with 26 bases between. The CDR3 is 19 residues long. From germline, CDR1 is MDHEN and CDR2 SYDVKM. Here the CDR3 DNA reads TGTGCCAGCAGTTCAAACCCTTGGGTCAGGGCCGAACTATACAATGAGCAGTTCTTC. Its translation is CASSSNPWVRAELYNEQFF.

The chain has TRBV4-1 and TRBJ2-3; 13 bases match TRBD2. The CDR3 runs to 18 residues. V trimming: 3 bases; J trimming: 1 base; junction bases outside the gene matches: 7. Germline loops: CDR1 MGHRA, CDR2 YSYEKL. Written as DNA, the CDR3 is TGCGCCAGCAGCCAGGGGACTAGCGGGATAGGAGGCACAGATACGCAGTATTTT. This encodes CASSQGTSGIGGTDTQYF.

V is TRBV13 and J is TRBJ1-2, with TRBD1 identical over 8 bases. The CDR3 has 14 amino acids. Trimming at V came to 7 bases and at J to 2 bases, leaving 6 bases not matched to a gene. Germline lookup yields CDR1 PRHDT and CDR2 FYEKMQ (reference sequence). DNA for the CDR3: TGTGCCAGCACCGACAGGGGAAACAACTATGGCTACACCTTC. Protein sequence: CASTDRGNNYGYTF.

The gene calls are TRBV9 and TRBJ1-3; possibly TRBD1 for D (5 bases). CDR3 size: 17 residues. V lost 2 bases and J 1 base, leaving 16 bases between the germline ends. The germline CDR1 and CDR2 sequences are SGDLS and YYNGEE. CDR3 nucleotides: TGTGCCAGCAGCGTGACCCCAGCCCAGGGTTCTGGAAACACCATATATTTT. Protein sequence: CASSVTPAQGSGNTIYF.

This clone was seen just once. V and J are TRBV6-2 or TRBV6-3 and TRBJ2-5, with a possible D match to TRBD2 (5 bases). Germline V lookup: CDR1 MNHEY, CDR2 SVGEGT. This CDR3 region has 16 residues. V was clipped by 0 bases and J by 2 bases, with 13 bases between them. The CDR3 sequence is CASSYSGSAAQETQYF. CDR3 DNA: TGTGCCAGCAGTTACTCGGGGTCAGCGGCGCAAGAGACCCAGTACTTC.

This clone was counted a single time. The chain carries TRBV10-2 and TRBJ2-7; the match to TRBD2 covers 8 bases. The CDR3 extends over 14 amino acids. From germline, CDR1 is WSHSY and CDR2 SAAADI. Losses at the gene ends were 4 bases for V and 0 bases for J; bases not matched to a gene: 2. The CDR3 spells CASSAGLDSYEQYF. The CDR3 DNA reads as TGCGCCAGCAGTGCGGGACTAGACTCCTACGAGCAGTACTTC.

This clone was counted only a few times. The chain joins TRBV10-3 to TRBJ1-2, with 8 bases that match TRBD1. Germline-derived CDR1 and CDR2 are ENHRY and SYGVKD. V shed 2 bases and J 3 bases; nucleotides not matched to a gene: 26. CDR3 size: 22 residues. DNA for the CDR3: TGTGCCATCAGTGAGCCTTCGACAGGGGCAAAAGCACGGCGCCGGGCTTACTATGGCTACACCTTC. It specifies CAISEPSTGAKARRRAYYGYTF.

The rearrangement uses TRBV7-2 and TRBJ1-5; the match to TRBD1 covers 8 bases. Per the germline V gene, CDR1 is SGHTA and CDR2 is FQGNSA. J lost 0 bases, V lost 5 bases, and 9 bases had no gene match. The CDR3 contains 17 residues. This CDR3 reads CASSLRQGRPSNQPQHF. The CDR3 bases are TGTGCCAGCAGCCTACGACAGGGGCGACCTAGCAATCAGCCCCAGCATTTT.

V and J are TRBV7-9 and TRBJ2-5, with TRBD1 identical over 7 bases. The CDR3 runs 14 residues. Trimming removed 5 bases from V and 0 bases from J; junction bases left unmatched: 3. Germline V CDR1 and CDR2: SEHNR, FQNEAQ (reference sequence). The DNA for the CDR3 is TGTGCCAGCAGCGTTACAGGGGACCAAGAGACCCAGTACTTC. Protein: CASSVTGDQETQYF. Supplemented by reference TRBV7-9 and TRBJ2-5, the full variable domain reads DTGVSQNPRHKITKRGQNVTFRCDPISEHNRLYWYRQTLGQGPEFLTYFQNEAQLEKSRLLSDRFSAERPKGSFSTLEIQRTEQGDSAMYLCASSVTGDQETQYFGPGTRLLVL.

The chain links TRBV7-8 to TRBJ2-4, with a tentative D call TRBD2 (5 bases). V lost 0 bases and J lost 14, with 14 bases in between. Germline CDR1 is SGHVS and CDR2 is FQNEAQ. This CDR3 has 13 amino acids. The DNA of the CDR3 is TGTGCCAGCAGCTTAGCCGGGATAACACCCAAGTACTTC. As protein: CASSLAGITPKYF.

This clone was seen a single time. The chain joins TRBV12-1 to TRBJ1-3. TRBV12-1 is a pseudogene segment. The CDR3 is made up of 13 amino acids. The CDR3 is CASNAGGGNTIYF. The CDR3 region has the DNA TGTGCCAGCAACGCAGGAGGGGGAAACACCATATATTTT.

CDR3 bases: TGTGCCAGCAGTTTATCGCGGGACAGGCCCTCCGGGGAGCTGTTTTTT. Its translation is CASSLSRDRPSGELFF. This chain links TRBV27 with TRBJ2-2, with TRBD1 matching over 8 bases. This CDR3 has 16 residues. V gave up 0 bases and J gave up 6 bases; unmatched junction bases: 6. CDR1 MNHEY and CDR2 SMNVEV come from the germline V gene (reference sequence).

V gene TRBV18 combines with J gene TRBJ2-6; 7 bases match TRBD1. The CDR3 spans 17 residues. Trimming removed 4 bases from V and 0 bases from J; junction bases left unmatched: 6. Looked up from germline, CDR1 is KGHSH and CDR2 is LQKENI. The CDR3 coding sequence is TGTGCCAGCTCACAACAGGGGCCCAACTCTGGGGCCAACGTCCTGACTTTC. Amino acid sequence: CASSQQGPNSGANVLTF.

CDR3 nucleotides: TGTGCCAGTAGCCTCCGGGATAGCAATCAGCCCCAGCATTTT. Its translation: CASSLRDSNQPQHF. This rearrangement joins TRBV19 to TRBJ1-5; unclear D gene. CDR3 length: 14 amino acids. Trimming removed 6 bases from V and 0 bases from J, with 9 bases in between. Germline CDR1 LNHDA, CDR2 SQIVND (reference sequence).

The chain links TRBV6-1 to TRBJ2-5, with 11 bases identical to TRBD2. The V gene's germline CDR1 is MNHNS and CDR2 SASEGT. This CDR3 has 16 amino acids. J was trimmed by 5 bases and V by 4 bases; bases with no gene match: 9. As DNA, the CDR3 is TGTGCCAGCAGTGTCCTCCCCACTAGCGGGAGTGAGACCCAGTACTTC. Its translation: CASSVLPTSGSETQYF.

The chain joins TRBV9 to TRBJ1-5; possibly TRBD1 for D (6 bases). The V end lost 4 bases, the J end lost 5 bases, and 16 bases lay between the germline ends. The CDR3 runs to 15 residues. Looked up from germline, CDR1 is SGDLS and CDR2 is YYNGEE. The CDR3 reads CASSLTGEIYQPQHF. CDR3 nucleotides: TGTGCCAGCAGCCTGACAGGTGAGATTTATCAGCCCCAGCATTTT.